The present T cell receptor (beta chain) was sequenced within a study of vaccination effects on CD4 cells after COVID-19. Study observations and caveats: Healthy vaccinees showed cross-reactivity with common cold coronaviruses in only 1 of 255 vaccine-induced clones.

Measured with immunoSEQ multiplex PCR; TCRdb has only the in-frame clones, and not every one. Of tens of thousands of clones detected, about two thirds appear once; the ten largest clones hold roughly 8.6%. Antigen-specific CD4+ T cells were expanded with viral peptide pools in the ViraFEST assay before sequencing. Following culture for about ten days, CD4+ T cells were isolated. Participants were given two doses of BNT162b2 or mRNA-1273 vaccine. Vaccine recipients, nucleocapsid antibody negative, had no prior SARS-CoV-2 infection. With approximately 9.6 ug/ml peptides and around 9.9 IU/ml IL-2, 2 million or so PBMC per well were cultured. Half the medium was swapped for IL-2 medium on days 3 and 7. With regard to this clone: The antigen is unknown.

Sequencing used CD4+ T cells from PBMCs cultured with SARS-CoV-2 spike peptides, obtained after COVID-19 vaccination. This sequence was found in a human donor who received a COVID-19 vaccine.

This CDR3 is CASSLGFRAGGQADTQYF. CDR3 bases: TGCGCCAGCAGCTTGGGGTTTCGGGCGGGAGGGCAAGCAGATACGCAGTATTTT. The chain recombines TRBV5-1 with TRBJ2-3; 9 bases map to TRBD2. The CDR3 is made up of 18 amino acids. Germline assignment: CDR1 SGHRS and CDR2 YFSETQ. V lost 0 bases to trimming and J lost 4 bases; unmatched junction nucleotides: 12.